A selection of T cell receptor beta chains follows, all from one sample in a study of cytomegalovirus exposure and HLA in healthy donors. Sequencing used immunoSEQ multiplex PCR; TCRdb keeps in-frame clones, though not all of them. The listing contains about 140,000 clones. Material for sequencing was PBMCs. The receptors derive from a man aged 40-50 years in good health and CMV-seronegative. Both conserved end residues are part of each CDR3. A D gene is named only where the DNA matches it firmly.

d_gene | j_gene | v_gene | CDR3nt | CDR3aa
TRBD1 | TRBJ2-2 | TRBV5-1 | TGCGCCAGCAGCTCGACAGGGGAAAACACCGGGGAGCTGTTTTTT | CASSSTGENTGELFF
NA | TRBJ1-5 | TRBV5-6 | TGTGCCAGCAGCTTGAGTCGCAGGGGCAATCAGCCCCAGCATTTT | CASSLSRRGNQPQHF
NA | TRBJ2-5 | TRBV6-5 | TGTGCCAGCAGTTACTTACAGGGTAGGGGGGAGACCCAGTACTTC | CASSYLQGRGETQYF
NA | TRBJ1-1 | TRBV29-1 | TGCAGCGTTGAAGATGGGACATGGAACACTGAAGCTTTCTTT | CSVEDGTWNTEAFF
TRBD2 | TRBJ2-7 | TRBV28 | TGTGCCAGCAGTTTGGCCTCAGCGGGGTATTCCTACGAGCAGTACTTC | CASSLASAGYSYEQYF
TRBD1 | TRBJ2-2 | TRBV5-1 | TGCGCCAGCAACGAAGGACAGGGGGCAAACGGGGAGCTGTTTTTT | CASNEGQGANGELFF
TRBD1 | TRBJ1-6 | TRBV7-3 | TGTGCCAGCAGCCTCAGGGGGAGGAATTCACCCCTCCACTTT | CASSLRGRNSPLHF
TRBD1 | TRBJ2-2 | TRBV19 | TGTGCCAGCCGGGACAGGGGCACCACCGGGGAGCTGTTTTTT | CASRDRGTTGELFF
TRBD2 | TRBJ2-7 | TRBV4-3 | TGCGCCAGCAGCCAAGCAGCCGGGACTATCTACGAGCAGTACTTC | CASSQAAGTIYEQYF
NA | TRBJ1-3 | TRBV9 | TGTGCCAGCAGCCCTCGACAGAGCGGGGGAAACACCATATATTTT | CASSPRQSGGNTIYF
NA | TRBJ2-5 | TRBV5-1 | TGCGCCAGCAGCTCCCGCACGGAGGAGACCCAGTACTTC | CASSSRTEETQYF
TRBD1 | TRBJ1-2 | TRBV4-1 | TGCGCCAGCAGCCAACCGGGACAGGGGAAGAACTATGGCTACACCTTC | CASSQPGQGKNYGYTF
TRBD1 | TRBJ2-5 | TRBV5-4 | TGTGCCAGCAGCTTGGGAGGGGGCCCCCAAGAGACCCAGTACTTC | CASSLGGGPQETQYF
NA | TRBJ1-5 | TRBV12-2 | TGTGCAAGTCGCCCGGATCAGCCCCAGCATTTT | CASRPDQPQHF
TRBD1 | TRBJ2-7 | TRBV7-9 | TGTGCCAGCGCAAAGGTTTGGAACAGGGGGCTTTACGAGCAGTACTTC | CASAKVWNRGLYEQYF
TRBD1 | TRBJ1-2 | TRBV5-5 | TGTGCCAGCAGTTCCGGACAGGGTGCCTATGGCTACACCTTC | CASSSGQGAYGYTF
NA | TRBJ2-3 | TRBV6-5 | TGTGCTACCTTACGGGGGGCGGGAGATACGCAGTATTTT | CATLRGAGDTQYF
NA | TRBJ2-7 | TRBV4-3 | TGCGCCAGCAGCCAAGGGGTTAGCTGGGAGCAGTACTTC | CASSQGVSWEQYF
NA | TRBJ2-2 | TRBV7-9 | TGTGCCAGCAGCCCCACCGGGTGGGGCGCCGGCACCGGGGAGCTGTTTTTT | CASSPTGWGAGTGELFF